The source of this T cell receptor beta chain is a study of CD8+ T cells in alopecia areata. Across the whole study: Treatment comprised oral tofacitinib, 5 to 10 mg twice daily, in treated patients.

Study outcomes and limitations: Normal skin's resident alphabeta T cells are also sequenced in scalp samples. Against the mouse data, patients shared TCRs less clearly, possibly for HLA reasons.

Sequencing relied on a cDNA template that was reverse transcribed from extracted RNA. Measured with immunoSEQ multiplex PCR; TCRdb has only the in-frame clones, and not every one. The sample contains 100,000 to 150,000 clones, roughly 50% of which appear only once. Trimming removed 5 bases from V and 2 bases from J; junction bases left unmatched: 9. This CDR3 is built from 16 residues. Germline loops: CDR1 LNHNV, CDR2 YYDKDF (reference sequence). Points on this clone: Its specificity is unknown.

Material: CD8+ T cells sorted from blood, obtained at week 0. The gene calls are TRBV15 and TRBJ2-3, with 8 bases aligning to TRBD2. The receptor comes from a human donor with alopecia areata. The CDR3: CATSPVGGANTDTQYF. The DNA of the CDR3 is TGTGCCACCAGCCCTGTCGGGGGGGCGAACACAGATACGCAGTATTTT.